Detailed here is one T cell receptor beta chain. The CDR3 has 12 residues. From germline, CDR1 is ENHRY and CDR2 SYGVKD. The germline V and J ends were trimmed by 7 bases and 4 bases, with 9 bases remaining between them. The data belong to a study of blood T cell repertoires in COVID-19. Sequenced by immunoSEQ multiplex PCR; TCRdb stores in-frame clones only, minus some. Of tens of thousands of clones listed, roughly 86% were seen once; the top ten hold about 35%. This chain connects TRBV10-3 to TRBJ2-3; D is perhaps TRBD1 (6 bases). Sequenced input: peripheral blood. The source is a man in his 70s with acute or convalescent COVID-19. The CDR3 DNA reads as TGTGCCATCATGGGGGCGGCAGATACGCAGTATTTT. This gives the protein CAIMGAADTQYF.